Given below is one TCR beta chain in context. This sample is drawn from a study of blood T cell repertoires in COVID-19. Assay used: immunoSEQ multiplex PCR; TCRdb lists only in-frame clones, some missing. The table shows around 270,000 clones, with about 90% occurring only once. With 3 bases removed from V and 0 bases from J, the gap between germline ends came to 6 bases. CDR1 LNHNV and CDR2 YYDKDF come from the germline V gene (reference sequence). The CDR3 has 14 residues. The TCR sequence derives from a woman between 50 and 59 years old with acute or convalescent COVID-19. The sequenced sample consisted of peripheral blood. The chain links TRBV15 to TRBJ2-1; perhaps TRBD2 as D (6 bases). The CDR3 is CATSRTSSYNEQFF. DNA for the CDR3: TGTGCCACCAGCAGGACTAGCTCCTACAATGAGCAGTTCTTC.